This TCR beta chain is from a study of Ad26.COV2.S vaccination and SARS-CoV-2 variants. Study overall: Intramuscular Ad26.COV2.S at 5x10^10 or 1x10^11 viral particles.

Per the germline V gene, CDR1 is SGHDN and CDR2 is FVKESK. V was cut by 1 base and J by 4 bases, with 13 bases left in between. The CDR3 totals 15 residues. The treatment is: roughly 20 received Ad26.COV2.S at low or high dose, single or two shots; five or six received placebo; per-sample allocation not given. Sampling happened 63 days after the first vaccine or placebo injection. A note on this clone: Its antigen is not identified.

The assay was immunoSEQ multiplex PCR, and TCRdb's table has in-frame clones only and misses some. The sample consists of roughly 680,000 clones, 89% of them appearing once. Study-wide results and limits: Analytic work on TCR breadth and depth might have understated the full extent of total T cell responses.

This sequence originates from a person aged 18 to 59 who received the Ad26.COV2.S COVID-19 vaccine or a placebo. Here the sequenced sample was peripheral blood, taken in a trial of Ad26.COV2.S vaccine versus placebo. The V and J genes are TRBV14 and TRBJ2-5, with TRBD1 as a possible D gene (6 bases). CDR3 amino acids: CASSQGLGAVETQYF. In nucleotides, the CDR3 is TGTGCCAGCAGCCAAGGATTGGGGGCCGTAGAGACCCAGTACTTC. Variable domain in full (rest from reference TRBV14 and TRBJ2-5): EAGVTQFPSHSVIEKGQTVTLRCDPISGHDNLYWYRRVMGKEIKFLLHFVKESKQDESGMPNNRFLAERTGGTYSTLKVQPAELEDSGVYFCASSQGLGAVETQYFGPGTRLLVL.